This T cell receptor beta chain was found in a study of cytomegalovirus exposure and HLA in healthy donors. Trimming took off 0 bases at V and 5 bases at J, with 15 bases between the two ends. CDR1 is SGDLS and CDR2 is YYNGEE in the germline V gene. CDR3 length: 15 residues. The PCR employed 60 Vbeta primers together with 13 Jbeta primers. Clones were sequenced by immunoSEQ multiplex PCR, and TCRdb holds only the in-frame ones, with some missing. The sample records about 130,000 clones, roughly 80% being singletons. The sequence came from a middle-aged woman in good health and CMV-seronegative. Sequencing was performed on PBMCs. The gene calls are TRBV9 and TRBJ2-7; D might be TRBD2 (6 bases). The CDR3 is CASSVATGERDEQYF. DNA for the CDR3: TGTGCCAGCAGCGTAGCTACGGGAGAAAGGGACGAGCAGTACTTC.